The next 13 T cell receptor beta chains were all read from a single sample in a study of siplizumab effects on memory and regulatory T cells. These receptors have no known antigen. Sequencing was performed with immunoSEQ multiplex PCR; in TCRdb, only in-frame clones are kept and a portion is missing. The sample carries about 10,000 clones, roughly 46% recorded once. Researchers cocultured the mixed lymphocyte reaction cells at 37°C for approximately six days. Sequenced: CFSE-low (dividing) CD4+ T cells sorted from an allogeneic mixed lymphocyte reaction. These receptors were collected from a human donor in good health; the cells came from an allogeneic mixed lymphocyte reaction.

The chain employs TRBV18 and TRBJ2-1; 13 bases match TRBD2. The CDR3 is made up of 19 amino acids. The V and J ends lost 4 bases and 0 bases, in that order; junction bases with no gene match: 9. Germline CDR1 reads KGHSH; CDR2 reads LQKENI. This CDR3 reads CASSHGTSGTMSSYNEQFF. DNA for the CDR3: TGTGCCAGCTCACACGGGACTAGCGGGACTATGAGCTCCTACAATGAGCAGTTCTTC.

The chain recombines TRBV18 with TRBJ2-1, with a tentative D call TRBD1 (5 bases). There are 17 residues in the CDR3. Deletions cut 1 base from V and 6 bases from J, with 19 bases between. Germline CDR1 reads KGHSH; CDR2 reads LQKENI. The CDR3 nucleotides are TGTGCCAGCTCACCACTGACAGCCTACCTGAACCTCAATGAGCAGTTCTTC. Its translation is CASSPLTAYLNLNEQFF.

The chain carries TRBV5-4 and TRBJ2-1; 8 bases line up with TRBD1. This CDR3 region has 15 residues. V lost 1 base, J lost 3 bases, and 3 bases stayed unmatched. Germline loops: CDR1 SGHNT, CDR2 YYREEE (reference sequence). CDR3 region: CASSLSGTGYNEQFF. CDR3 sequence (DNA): TGTGCCAGCAGCTTGTCCGGGACAGGCTACAATGAGCAGTTCTTC.

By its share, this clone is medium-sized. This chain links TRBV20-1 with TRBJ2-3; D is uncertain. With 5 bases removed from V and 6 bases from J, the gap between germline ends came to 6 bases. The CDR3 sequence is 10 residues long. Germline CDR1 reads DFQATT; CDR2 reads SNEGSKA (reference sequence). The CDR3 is CSAQQDTQYF. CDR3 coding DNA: TGCAGTGCTCAGCAGGATACGCAGTATTTT.

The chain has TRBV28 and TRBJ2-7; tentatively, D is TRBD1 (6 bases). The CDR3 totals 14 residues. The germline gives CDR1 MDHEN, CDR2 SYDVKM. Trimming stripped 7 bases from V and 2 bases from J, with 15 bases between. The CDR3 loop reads CASTRGQETYEQYF. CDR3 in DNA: TGTGCCAGCACCCGGGGACAAGAGACCTACGAGCAGTACTTC.

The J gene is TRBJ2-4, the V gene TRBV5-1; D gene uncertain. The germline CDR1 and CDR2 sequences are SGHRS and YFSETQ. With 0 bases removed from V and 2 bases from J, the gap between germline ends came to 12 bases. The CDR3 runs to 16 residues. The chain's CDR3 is CASSLVLRNSKNIQYF. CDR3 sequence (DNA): TGCGCCAGCAGCTTGGTTCTGAGGAATTCCAAAAACATTCAGTACTTC.

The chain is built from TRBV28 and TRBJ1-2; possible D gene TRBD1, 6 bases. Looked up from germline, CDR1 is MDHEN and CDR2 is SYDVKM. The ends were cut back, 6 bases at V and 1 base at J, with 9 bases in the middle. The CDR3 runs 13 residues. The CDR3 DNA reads TGTGCCAGCAGAACAGGGATTAACTATGGCTACACCTTC. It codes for CASRTGINYGYTF.

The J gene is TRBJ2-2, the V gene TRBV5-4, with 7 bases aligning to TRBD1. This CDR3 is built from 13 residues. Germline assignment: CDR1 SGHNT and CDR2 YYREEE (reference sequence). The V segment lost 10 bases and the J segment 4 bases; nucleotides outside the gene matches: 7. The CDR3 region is CAGKGQLTGELFF. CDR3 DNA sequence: TGTGCCGGAAAGGGACAGCTCACCGGGGAGCTGTTTTTT.

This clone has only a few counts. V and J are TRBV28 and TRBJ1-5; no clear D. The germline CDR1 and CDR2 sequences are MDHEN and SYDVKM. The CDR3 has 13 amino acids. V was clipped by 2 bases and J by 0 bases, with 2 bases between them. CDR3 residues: CASSLVSNQPQHF. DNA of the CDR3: TGTGCCAGCAGTTTAGTTAGCAATCAGCCCCAGCATTTT.

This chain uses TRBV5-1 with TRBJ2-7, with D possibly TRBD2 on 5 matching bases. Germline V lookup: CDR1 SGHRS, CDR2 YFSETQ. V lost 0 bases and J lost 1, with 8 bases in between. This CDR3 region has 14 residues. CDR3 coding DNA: TGCGCCAGCAGCTTGGTCCAGCGGTCCTACGAGCAGTACTTC. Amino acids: CASSLVQRSYEQYF.

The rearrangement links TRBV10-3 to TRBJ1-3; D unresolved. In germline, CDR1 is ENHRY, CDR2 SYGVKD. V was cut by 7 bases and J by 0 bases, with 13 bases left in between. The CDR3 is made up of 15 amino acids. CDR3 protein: CAIKRTTYSGNTIYF. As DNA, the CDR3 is TGTGCCATCAAGAGAACGACTTACTCTGGAAACACCATATATTTT.

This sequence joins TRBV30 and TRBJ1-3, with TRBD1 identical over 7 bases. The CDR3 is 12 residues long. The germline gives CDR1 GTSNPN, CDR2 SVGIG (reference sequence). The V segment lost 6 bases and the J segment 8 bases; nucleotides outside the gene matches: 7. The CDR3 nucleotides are TGTGCCTGCACCCACAGGGGTGACACCATATATTTT. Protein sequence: CACTHRGDTIYF.

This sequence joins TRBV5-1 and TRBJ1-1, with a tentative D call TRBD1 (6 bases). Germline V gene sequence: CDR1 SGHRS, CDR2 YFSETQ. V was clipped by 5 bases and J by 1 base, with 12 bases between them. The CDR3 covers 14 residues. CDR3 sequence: CASRWQGRNTEAFF. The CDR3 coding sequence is TGCGCCAGCAGGTGGCAGGGGCGGAACACTGAAGCTTTCTTT.